This TCR beta chain originates from a study of vaccination effects on CD4 cells after COVID-19. TCRdb's copy holds only in-frame clones and misses some; the assay was immunoSEQ multiplex PCR. The sample shows about 61,000 clones, roughly 79% of them seen only once. Before sequencing took place, the ViraFEST assay used viral peptide pools to expand antigen-specific CD4+ T cells. Investigators separated out CD4+ T cells once 10 days of culture had passed. Half-medium changes using IL-2 medium occurred on days 3 and 7. Germline CDR1 and CDR2: LNHDA and SQIVND (reference sequence). V lost 1 base to trimming and J lost 1 base, with 7 bases between them. CDR3 size: 14 residues. Comments on this clone: Its target is not known.

The sample in question was CD4+ T cells from PBMCs cultured with HCoV-229E spike peptides, obtained before COVID-19 vaccination. This TCR derives from a human donor who received a COVID-19 vaccine. The V call is TRBV19, the J call TRBJ1-1; D is ambiguous. DNA of the CDR3: TGTGCCAGTAGTATAGGATTACCGAACACTGAAGCTTTCTTT. This sequence encodes CASSIGLPNTEAFF.